Below, one T cell receptor (beta chain) is given with its context. This entry is derived from a study of CD8 T cells in Susac syndrome. Sequencing of TCR beta was performed on blood CD8+ and CD4+ T cells. An amount of RNA that ranged from roughly 0.5 to 1 ug was reverse transcribed with random hexamers. From the immunoSEQ multiplex PCR reads, TCRdb called clonotypes with MiXCR, one entry per CDR3 protein. The top ten clones hold more than 0.08% of a sample with roughly 170,000 distinct CDR3 sequences, around 93% of them seen once. Germline CDR1 SQVTM, CDR2 ANQGSEA. The CDR3 is 12 amino acids. Trimming took 8 bases from V and 4 from J; bases not matched to a gene: 6.

Sequencing was carried out using CD4+ T cells from PBMCs. This chain joins TRBV29-1 and TRBJ1-2; 8 nucleotides align to TRBD1. This clonotype was obtained from a human donor with multiple sclerosis. CDR3 amino acids: CSSTGTGYGYTF. The CDR3 DNA follows: TGCAGCTCTACCGGGACAGGCTATGGCTACACCTTC. Using reference TRBV29-1 and TRBJ1-2 for the parts outside the CDR3, the full variable domain is SAVISQKPSRDICQRGTSLTIQCQVDSQVTMMFWYRQQPGQSLTLIATANQGSEATYESGFVIDKFPISRPNLTFSTLTVSNMSPEDSSIYLCSSTGTGYGYTFGSGTRLTVV.